This T cell receptor (beta chain) was found in a study of T-cell reconstitution after alpha-beta-depleted transplantation in children. Library preparation (for TCRbeta) was performed with unique molecular identifiers. TCRdb ran MiXCR on the PCR reads and lists one entry per CDR3 protein. The table has hundreds of thousands of distinct CDR3 sequences, roughly 8.3% seen once. This clonotype was recorded at least ten times. Its antigen is undetermined. Trimming pared 3 bases from V and 3 bases from J, leaving 14 bases between. This CDR3 is built from 15 residues. Regarding the study as a whole: Most T-cell counts and diversity one year after the transplant came from T cells that were newly produced. The origin of high day-60 TCRbeta diversity in some patients lay in surviving recipient T cells and thymic progenitors. Several hundred rapidly expanded clones from non-depleted graft cells reportedly supplied alpha-beta T cells about two months post-transplant.

The starting material was PBMCs, mostly from graft donor cells, obtained 360 days after TCRalphabeta/CD19-depleted stem cell transplant. The chain carries TRBV12-3 or TRBV12-4 and TRBJ1-2; D perhaps matches TRBD1 (5 bases). The clonotype was recovered from a male patient aged 2-15 years who had a stem cell transplant for acute myeloid leukemia, so the T cells may come from the graft donor. The CDR3 region is CASSFRRVSDYGYTF. The CDR3 nucleotides read TGTGCCAGCAGTTTTCGCAGGGTTTCAGACTATGGCTACACCTTC.